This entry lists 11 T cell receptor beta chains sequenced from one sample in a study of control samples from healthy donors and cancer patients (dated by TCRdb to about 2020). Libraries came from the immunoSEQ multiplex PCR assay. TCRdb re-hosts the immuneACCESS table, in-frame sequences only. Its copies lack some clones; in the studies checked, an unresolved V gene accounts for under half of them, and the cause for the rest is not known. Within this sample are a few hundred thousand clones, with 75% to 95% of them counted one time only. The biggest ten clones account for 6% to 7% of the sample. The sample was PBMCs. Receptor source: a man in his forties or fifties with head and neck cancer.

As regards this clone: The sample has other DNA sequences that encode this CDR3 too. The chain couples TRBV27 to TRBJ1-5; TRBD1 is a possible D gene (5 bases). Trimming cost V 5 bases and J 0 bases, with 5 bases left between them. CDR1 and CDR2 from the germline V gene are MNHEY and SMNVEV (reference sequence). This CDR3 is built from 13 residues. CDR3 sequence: CASSTGSNQPQHF. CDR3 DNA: TGTGCCAGCAGTACAGGTAGCAATCAGCCCCAGCATTTT.

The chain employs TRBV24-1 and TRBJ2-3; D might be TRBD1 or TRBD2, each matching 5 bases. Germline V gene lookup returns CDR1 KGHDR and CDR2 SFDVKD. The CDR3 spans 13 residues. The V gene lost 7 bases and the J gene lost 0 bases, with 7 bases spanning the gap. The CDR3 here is CATSRDSTDTQYF. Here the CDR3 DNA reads TGTGCCACCAGCAGGGACAGCACAGATACGCAGTATTTT.

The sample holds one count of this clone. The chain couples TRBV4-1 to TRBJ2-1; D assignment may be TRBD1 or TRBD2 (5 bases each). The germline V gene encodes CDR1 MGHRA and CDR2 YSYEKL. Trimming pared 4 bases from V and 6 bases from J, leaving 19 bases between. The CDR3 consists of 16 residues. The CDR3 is CASSLRPGLASNEQFF. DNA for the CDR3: TGCGCCAGCAGCCTCCGACCGGGGCTAGCTTCCAATGAGCAGTTCTTC.

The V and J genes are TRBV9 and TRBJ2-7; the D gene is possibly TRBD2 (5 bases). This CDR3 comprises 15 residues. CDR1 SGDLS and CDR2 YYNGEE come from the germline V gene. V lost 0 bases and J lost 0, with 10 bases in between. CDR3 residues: CASSVAAADSYEQYF. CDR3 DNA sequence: TGTGCCAGCAGCGTAGCCGCAGCGGACTCCTACGAGCAGTACTTC.

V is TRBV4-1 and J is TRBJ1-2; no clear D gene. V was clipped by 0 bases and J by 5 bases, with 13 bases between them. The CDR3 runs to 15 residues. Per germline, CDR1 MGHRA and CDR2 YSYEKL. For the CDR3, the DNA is TGCGCCAGCAGCCAAGATGAGGGTGATCCTTATGGCTACACCTTC. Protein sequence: CASSQDEGDPYGYTF.

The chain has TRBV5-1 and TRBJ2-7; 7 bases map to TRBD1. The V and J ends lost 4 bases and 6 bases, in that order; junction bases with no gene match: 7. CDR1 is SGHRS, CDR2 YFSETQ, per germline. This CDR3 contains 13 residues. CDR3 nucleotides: TGCGCCAGCAGCCCAAATCCAGGGGGCGAGCAGTACTTC. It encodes CASSPNPGGEQYF.

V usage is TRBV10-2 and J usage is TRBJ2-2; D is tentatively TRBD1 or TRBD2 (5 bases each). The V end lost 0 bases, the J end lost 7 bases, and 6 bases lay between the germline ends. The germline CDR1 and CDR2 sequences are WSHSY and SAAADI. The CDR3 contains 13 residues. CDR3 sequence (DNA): TGCGCCAGCAGTGAGTCGGGGGTCGGGGAGCTGTTTTTT. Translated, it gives CASSESGVGELFF.

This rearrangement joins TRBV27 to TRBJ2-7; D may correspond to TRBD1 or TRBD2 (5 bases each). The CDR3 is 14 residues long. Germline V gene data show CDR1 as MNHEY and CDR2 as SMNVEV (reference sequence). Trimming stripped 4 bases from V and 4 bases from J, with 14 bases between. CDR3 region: CASSYGARSYEQYF. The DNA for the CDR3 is TGTGCCAGCAGTTACGGGGCACGTTCATACGAGCAGTACTTC.

The CDR3: CASSVMPGPNTEAFF. The CDR3 DNA is TGTGCCAGCAGCGTGATGCCGGGCCCAAACACTGAAGCTTTCTTT. V usage is TRBV9 and J usage is TRBJ1-1; D unclear. This CDR3 comprises 15 residues. Germline lookup yields CDR1 SGDLS and CDR2 YYNGEE. Trimming stripped 2 bases from V and 2 bases from J, with 13 bases between.

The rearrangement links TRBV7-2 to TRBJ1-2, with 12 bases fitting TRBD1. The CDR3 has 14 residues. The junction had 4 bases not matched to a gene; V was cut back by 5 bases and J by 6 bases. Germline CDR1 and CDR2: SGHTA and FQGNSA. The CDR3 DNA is TGTGCCAGCAGCGGCCGGGACAGGGGGCATGGCTACACCTTC. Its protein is CASSGRDRGHGYTF.

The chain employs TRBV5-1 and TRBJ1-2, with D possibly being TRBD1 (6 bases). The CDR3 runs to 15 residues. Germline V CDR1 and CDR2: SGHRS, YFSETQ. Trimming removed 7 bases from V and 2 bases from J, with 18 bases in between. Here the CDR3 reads CASSWSRGGNYGYTF. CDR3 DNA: TGCGCCAGCTCGTGGTCGAGGGGGGGAAACTATGGCTACACCTTC.